This T cell receptor (beta chain) was recorded in a study of blood T cell repertoires in COVID-19. TCRdb's table, derived via immunoSEQ multiplex PCR, lists solely in-frame clones and lacks some. The repertoire holds about 180,000 clones, about 80% seen once, with 1.5% in the top ten. CDR1 and CDR2 (germline): MDHEN, SYDVKM. The CDR3 spans 15 residues. The V gene lost 4 bases and the J gene lost 2 bases, with 12 bases spanning the gap. This receptor was taken from a human donor in a cohort sampled during active COVID-19. V and J are TRBV28 and TRBJ1-5, with D possibly being TRBD1 (6 bases). What was sequenced was peripheral blood. In DNA, the CDR3 is TGTGCCAGCAGTTCCACAGGGCCGGGCAATCAGCCCCAGCATTTT. This codes for CASSSTGPGNQPQHF.